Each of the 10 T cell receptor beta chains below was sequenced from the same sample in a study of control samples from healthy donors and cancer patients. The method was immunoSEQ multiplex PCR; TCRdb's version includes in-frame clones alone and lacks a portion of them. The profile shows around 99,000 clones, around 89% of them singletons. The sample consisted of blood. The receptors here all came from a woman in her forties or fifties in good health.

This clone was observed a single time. CDR3 in amino acids: CASTGVGTEAFF. CDR3 sequence (DNA): TGTGCCAGCACCGGTGTTGGGACTGAAGCTTTCTTT. This chain links TRBV9 with TRBJ1-1; D gene unclear. The ends were cut back, 6 bases at V and 5 bases at J, with 11 bases in the middle. The CDR3 has 12 residues. Germline V gene data show CDR1 as SGDLS and CDR2 as YYNGEE.

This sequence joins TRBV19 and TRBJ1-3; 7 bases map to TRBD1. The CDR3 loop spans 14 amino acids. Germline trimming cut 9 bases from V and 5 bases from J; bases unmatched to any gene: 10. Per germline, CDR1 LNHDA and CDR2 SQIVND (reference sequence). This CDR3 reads CASQPLGQRNTIYF. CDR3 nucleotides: TGTGCCAGCCAACCCCTGGGACAGCGAAACACCATATATTTT.

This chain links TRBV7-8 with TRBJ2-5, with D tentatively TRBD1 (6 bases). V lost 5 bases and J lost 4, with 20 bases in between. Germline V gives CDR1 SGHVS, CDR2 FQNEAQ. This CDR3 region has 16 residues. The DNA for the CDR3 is TGTGCCAGCAGCACTCGAGGGGACAATATTCCAGAGACCCAGTACTTC. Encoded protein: CASSTRGDNIPETQYF. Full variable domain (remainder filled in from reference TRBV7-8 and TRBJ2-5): GAGVSQSPRYKVAKRGQDVALRCDPISGHVSLFWYQQALGQGPEFLTYFQNEAQLDKSGLPSDRFFAERPEGSVSTLKIQRTQQEDSAVYLCASSTRGDNIPETQYFGPGTRLLVL.

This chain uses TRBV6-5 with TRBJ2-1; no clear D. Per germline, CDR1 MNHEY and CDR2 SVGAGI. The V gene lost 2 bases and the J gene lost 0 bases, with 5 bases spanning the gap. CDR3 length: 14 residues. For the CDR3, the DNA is TGTGCCAGCAGTTACGGCGGCTCCTACAATGAGCAGTTCTTC. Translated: CASSYGGSYNEQFF.

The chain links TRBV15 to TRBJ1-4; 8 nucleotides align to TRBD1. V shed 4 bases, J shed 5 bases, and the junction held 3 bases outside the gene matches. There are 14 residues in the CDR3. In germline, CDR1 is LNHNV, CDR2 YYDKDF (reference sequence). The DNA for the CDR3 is TGTGCCACCAGCAACAGGGGGGGAAATGAAAAACTGTTTTTT. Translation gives CATSNRGGNEKLFF.

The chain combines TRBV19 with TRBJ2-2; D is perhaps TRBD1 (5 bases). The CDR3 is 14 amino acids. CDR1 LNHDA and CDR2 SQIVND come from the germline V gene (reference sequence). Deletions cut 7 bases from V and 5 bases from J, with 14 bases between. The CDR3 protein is CASTWGIGTGELFF. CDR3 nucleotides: TGTGCCAGTACATGGGGCATTGGTACCGGGGAGCTGTTTTTT. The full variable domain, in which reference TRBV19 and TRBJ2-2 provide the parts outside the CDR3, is DGGITQSPKYLFRKEGQNVTLSCEQNLNHDAMYWYRQDPGQGLRLIYYSQIVNDFQKGDIAEGYSVSREKKESFPLTVTSAQKNPTAFYLCASTWGIGTGELFFGEGSRLTVL.

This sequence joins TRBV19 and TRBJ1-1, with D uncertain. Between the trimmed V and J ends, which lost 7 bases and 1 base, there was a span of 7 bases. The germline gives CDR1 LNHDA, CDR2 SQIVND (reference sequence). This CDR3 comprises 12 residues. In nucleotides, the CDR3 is TGTGCCAGTACGGTAGGGAACACTGAAGCTTTCTTT. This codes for CASTVGNTEAFF.

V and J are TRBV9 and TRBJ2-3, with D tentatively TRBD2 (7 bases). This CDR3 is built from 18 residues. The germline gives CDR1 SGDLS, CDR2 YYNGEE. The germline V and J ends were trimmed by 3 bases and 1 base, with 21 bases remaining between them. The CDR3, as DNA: TGTGCCAGCAGCGGTAGTTCCATGGGGGCGGGAGGCACAGATACGCAGTATTTT. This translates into CASSGSSMGAGGTDTQYF. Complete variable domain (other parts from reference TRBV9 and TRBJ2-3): DSGVTQTPKHLITATGQRVTLRCSPRSGDLSVYWYQQSLDQGLQFLIQYYNGEERAKGNILERFSAQQFPDLHSELNLSSLELGDSALYFCASSGSSMGAGGTDTQYFGPGTRLTVL.

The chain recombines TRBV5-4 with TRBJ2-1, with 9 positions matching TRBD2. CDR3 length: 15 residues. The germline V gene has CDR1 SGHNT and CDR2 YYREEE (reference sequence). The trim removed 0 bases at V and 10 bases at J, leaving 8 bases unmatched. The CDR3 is CASSLGAGGPKEQFF. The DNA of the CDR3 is TGTGCCAGCAGCTTGGGGGCGGGGGGGCCCAAGGAGCAGTTCTTC.

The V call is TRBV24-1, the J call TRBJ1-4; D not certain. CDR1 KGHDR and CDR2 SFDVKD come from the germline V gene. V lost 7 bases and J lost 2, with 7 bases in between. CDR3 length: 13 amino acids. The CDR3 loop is CATSGATNEKLFF. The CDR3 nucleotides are TGTGCCACCAGCGGAGCGACTAATGAAAAACTGTTTTTT.